These 23 T cell receptor beta chains share one sample of origin, sequenced in a study of T-cell memory formation after mild COVID-19 (dated by TCRdb to about 2021). Libraries were made using 5' RACE. Sequencing was performed on an Illumina NovaSeq 6000. TCRdb took the public reads, trimmed them with fastp at Q25, ran MiXCR for clone calling and kept in-frame beta chains. Here each entry gathers all rows of one CDR3 protein and keeps the most common genes and DNA. Recorded for this sample are 110,000 to 150,000 distinct CDR3 sequences; around 27% of them occurred a single time. The ten largest clones take up approximately 25% of the sample. The specimen was PBMCs or a T cell subset sorted from them (not recorded which). These receptors were taken from an adult woman who had mild COVID-19 (a few samples of this study predate the infection). The sample titles of this study are shuffled in the database, so cell type and time point are left out; the donor was told from shared clones.

This chain joins TRBV7-6 and TRBJ1-5; D ambiguous. In germline, CDR1 is SGHVS, CDR2 FNYEAQ. The CDR3 runs to 15 residues. Deletions cut 6 bases from V and 0 bases from J, with 12 bases between. CDR3 DNA sequence: TGTGCCAGCAGTCCAACACCCGGTAGCAATCAGCCCCAGCATTTT. It codes for CASSPTPGSNQPQHF.

V and J are TRBV6-4 and TRBJ2-2; maybe TRBD2 (5 bases). CDR1 and CDR2 from the germline V gene are MRHNA and SNTAGT. V was trimmed by 0 bases and J by 5 bases, leaving 7 bases between them. The CDR3 is 14 amino acids. This CDR3 is CASSDSPGTGELFF. CDR3 bases: TGTGCCAGCAGTGACTCGCCGGGGACCGGGGAGCTGTTTTTT.

This clonotype was picked up a small number of times. The CDR3 region has the DNA TGTGCCAGCAGTGATTCTCGATACAATGAGCAGTTCTTC. Its protein is CASSDSRYNEQFF. V usage is TRBV6-1 and J usage is TRBJ2-1; no firm D call. Trimming cost V 3 bases and J 4 bases, with 7 bases left between them. The germline V gene has CDR1 MNHNS and CDR2 SASEGT. There are 13 residues in the CDR3.

The chain links TRBV24-1 to TRBJ1-2, with D uncertain. V lost 3 bases and J lost 8, with 12 bases in between. Looked up from germline, CDR1 is KGHDR and CDR2 is SFDVKD. The CDR3 totals 13 residues. For the CDR3, the DNA is TGTGCCACCAGTGATAAATCGTATGGAGGCTACACCTTC. It translates to CATSDKSYGGYTF.

This clonotype appeared a few times. The chain recombines TRBV11-3 with TRBJ2-2; D may be TRBD1 (6 bases). Trimming took off 5 bases at V and 7 bases at J, with 14 bases between the two ends. The CDR3 has 14 residues. The V gene's germline CDR1 is SGHNT and CDR2 YENEEA. CDR3 bases: TGTGCCAGCAGCCCAGTTGCAGGGGACGGGGAGCTGTTTTTT. Translation gives CASSPVAGDGELFF. Based on the CDR3 plus reference TRBV11-3 and TRBJ2-2, the full variable domain is EAGVVQSPRYKIIEKKQPVAFWCNPISGHNTLYWYLQNLGQGPELLIRYENEEAVDDSQLPKDRFSAERLKGVDSTLKIQPAELGDSAVYLCASSPVAGDGELFFGEGSRLTVL.

The sample holds a few counts of this clonotype. The CDR3 loop is CASRSGTSSYEQYF. The CDR3 nucleotides read TGTGCCAGCAGGTCCGGGACTAGCTCCTACGAGCAGTACTTC. The chain carries TRBV27 and TRBJ2-7; TRBD2 aligns across 8 bases. V lost 6 bases and J lost 0; bases outside the gene matches: 4. This CDR3 comprises 14 residues. Per the germline V gene, CDR1 is MNHEY and CDR2 is SMNVEV (reference sequence).

The V and J genes are TRBV4-3 and TRBJ2-1, with no clear D. Trimming shortened V by 0 bases and J by 7 bases, and 4 bases separated the two germline ends. The CDR3 is made up of 12 amino acids. The germline V gene has CDR1 LGHNA and CDR2 YSLEER. For the CDR3, the DNA is TGCGCCAGCAGCCAAGAAAAAAATGAGCAGTTCTTC. Its protein is CASSQEKNEQFF.

This clonotype has a handful of counts. The rearrangement joins TRBV29-1 to TRBJ1-2; the match to TRBD1 covers 10 bases. This CDR3 is built from 14 residues. The V and J ends lost 7 bases and 7 bases, in that order; junction bases with no gene match: 12. Germline V gene lookup returns CDR1 SQVTM and CDR2 ANQGSEA. The CDR3 here is CSARDRGSGPGYTF. The CDR3 coding sequence is TGCAGCGCACGGGACAGGGGAAGTGGCCCTGGCTACACCTTC.

The chain uses TRBV5-6 and TRBJ2-1; 7 bases map to TRBD2. After removal of 1 base from V and 6 bases from J, the junction contained 4 bases not matched to a gene. The CDR3 contains 14 residues. CDR1 is SGHDT and CDR2 is YYEEEE in the germline V gene. The CDR3 DNA reads as TGTGCCAGCAGCTTGACAGCGGGACGCAATGAGCAGTTCTTC. This codes for CASSLTAGRNEQFF. Complete variable domain (other parts from reference TRBV5-6 and TRBJ2-1): DAGVTQSPTHLIKTRGQQVTLRCSPKSGHDTVSWYQQALGQGPQFIFQYYEEEERQRGNFPDRFSGHQFPNYSSELNVNALLLGDSALYLCASSLTAGRNEQFFGPGTRLTVL.

This clonotype was recorded many times. The rearrangement joins TRBV7-8 to TRBJ2-7; D gene unclear. In germline, CDR1 is SGHVS, CDR2 FQNEAQ. The CDR3 is 14 amino acids. V was trimmed by 4 bases and J by 5 bases, leaving 15 bases between them. CDR3 DNA sequence: TGTGCCAGCAGCTCCCCTGGACGCCCTAACGAGCAGTACTTC. Translating gives CASSSPGRPNEQYF.

This chain uses TRBV4-2 with TRBJ1-5, with D unresolved. CDR1 LGHNA and CDR2 YNFKEQ come from the germline V gene. The CDR3 has 12 residues. The V end lost 3 bases, the J end lost 4 bases, and 4 bases lay between the germline ends. CDR3 DNA: TGTGCCAGCAGCCACGGGAATCAGCCCCAGCATTTT. Its protein product is CASSHGNQPQHF.

About this clonotype itself: Germline is not matched at one junction end, which may reflect a read error. The rearrangement uses TRBV24-1 and TRBJ1-2, with D perhaps matching TRBD1 (6 bases). CDR1 and CDR2 (germline): KGHDR, SFDVKD. The CDR3 has 11 amino acids. The CDR3 nucleotides read TGTGCCACCAGTTCGATGGACAGCTGGTTTTTC. It yields the protein CATSSMDSWFF.

This clonotype was counted only a few times. The chain couples TRBV12-3 or TRBV12-4 to TRBJ1-2; D not certain. The CDR3 is 13 residues long. V shed 6 bases and J shed 7 bases, with 15 bases lying between them. The CDR3 protein is CASRTVLTPGYTF. CDR3 nucleotides: TGTGCCAGCAGAACCGTACTGACGCCTGGCTACACCTTC.

The J gene is TRBJ2-3, the V gene TRBV7-8; D not certain. CDR1 is SGHVS, CDR2 FQNEAQ, per germline. V gave up 3 bases and J gave up 4 bases, with 26 bases separating them. This CDR3 has 19 residues. The CDR3 sequence: CASSLASYLGSINPDTQYF. In DNA form, the CDR3 reads TGTGCCAGCAGCTTGGCTTCTTATTTGGGAAGTATAAATCCAGATACGCAGTATTTT.

V and J are TRBV11-2 and TRBJ1-1; D perhaps matches TRBD1 (5 bases). Per the germline V gene, CDR1 is SGHAT and CDR2 is FQNNGV. Trimming cost V 5 bases and J 4 bases, with 11 bases left between them. The CDR3 is 13 amino acids. CDR3 sequence: CASSMGRLTEAFF. The CDR3 DNA reads TGTGCCAGCAGCATGGGACGGCTCACTGAAGCTTTCTTT.

This clonotype was observed a handful of times. J is TRBJ2-7 and V is TRBV12-3 or TRBV12-4; perhaps D is TRBD1 or TRBD2 (5 bases each). The CDR3 sequence is 13 residues long. Trimming removed 6 bases at V and 2 bases at J, with 11 bases between. For the CDR3, the DNA is TGTGCCAGCAGGGGACCTCCTGCCTACGAGCAGTACTTC. Its protein product is CASRGPPAYEQYF.

The chain has TRBV25-1 and TRBJ2-5; 11 nucleotides align to TRBD2. V shed 2 bases, J shed 5 bases, and the junction held 4 bases outside the gene matches. CDR3 size: 15 residues. Germline lookup yields CDR1 MGHDK and CDR2 SYGVNS. The CDR3 sequence: CASSESTSGSETQYF. The CDR3 nucleotides are TGTGCCAGCAGTGAAAGTACTAGCGGGAGTGAGACCCAGTACTTC.

The chain carries TRBV5-1 and TRBJ2-7; D unclear. The V and J ends lost 1 base and 3 bases respectively, with 8 bases between them. Germline loops: CDR1 SGHRS, CDR2 YFSETQ. The CDR3 loop spans 13 amino acids. For the CDR3, the DNA is TGCGCCAGCAGCTTGTCTACCAGCTACGAGCAGTACTTC. It is translated as CASSLSTSYEQYF.

This CDR3 is CASSASDSTDTQYF. Written as DNA, the CDR3 is TGTGCCAGCAGTGCTAGCGACTCCACAGATACGCAGTATTTT. The chain joins TRBV2 to TRBJ2-3; D perhaps matches TRBD2 (6 bases). Germline V gene sequence: CDR1 SNHLY, CDR2 FYNNEI. Trimming removed 4 bases at V and 2 bases at J, with 10 bases between. This CDR3 comprises 14 residues.

This clonotype was observed a handful of times. The chain combines TRBV7-2 with TRBJ1-1; unclear D gene. From germline, CDR1 is SGHTA and CDR2 FQGNSA. CDR3 size: 14 residues. Trimming stripped 5 bases from V and 2 bases from J, with 12 bases between. The CDR3 bases are TGTGCCAGCAGCCCGGTCAGGTTAAACACTGAAGCTTTCTTT. Encoded protein: CASSPVRLNTEAFF.

This chain links TRBV19 with TRBJ2-6; 7 bases fit TRBD1. The trim removed 9 bases at V and 0 bases at J, leaving 5 bases unmatched. The CDR3 length is 15 residues. Germline V gene lookup returns CDR1 LNHDA and CDR2 SQIVND (reference sequence). The CDR3 reads CASGDRHSGANVLTF. As DNA, the CDR3 is TGTGCCAGCGGGGACAGACACTCTGGGGCCAACGTCCTGACTTTC.

This clonotype was seen more than once but under ten times. This chain uses TRBV5-1 with TRBJ1-2; TRBD1 might be the D (5 bases). Germline V gene sequence: CDR1 SGHRS, CDR2 YFSETQ. This CDR3 has 14 amino acids. Trimming cost V 0 bases and J 6 bases, with 12 bases left between them. CDR3 DNA sequence: TGCGCCAGCAGCTTGGCCGGGACCCCGGATGGCTACACCTTC. This gives the protein CASSLAGTPDGYTF.

The J gene is TRBJ1-2, the V gene TRBV4-1; D remains ambiguous. The CDR3 is made up of 14 amino acids. The germline V gene has CDR1 MGHRA and CDR2 YSYEKL. Deletions cut 7 bases from V and 2 bases from J, with 14 bases between. CDR3 coding DNA: TGCGCCAGCAAAAAGACGGAGCTGAACTATGGCTACACCTTC. Residues: CASKKTELNYGYTF.